A selection of T cell receptor beta chains follows, all from one sample in a study of cytomegalovirus exposure and HLA in healthy donors. This table comes from immunoSEQ multiplex PCR, and its TCRdb copy is limited to in-frame clones, with some not included. The table records 150,000 to 200,000 clones, about 88% of them present only once. The specimen was PBMCs. The receptor source for this set is a woman between 18 and 29 years old in good health and CMV-seronegative. The CDR3 runs from the conserved cysteine through the conserved F or W. D genes are given only for firm matches. Part of the rows lack a size; the others show once, few, many or a class for expanded clones.

>TRBV7-6|NA|TRBJ1-4|NA|15
TGTGCCAGCAGCTCCACGGACACGGTAGATGAAAAACTGTTTTTT
CASSSTDTVDEKLFF
>TRBV10-1|NA|TRBJ2-2|TRBD2|14
TGCGCCAGCACCGGGACTAGGCACACCGGGGAGCTGTTTTTT
CASTGTRHTGELFF
>TRBV10-2|few|TRBJ1-4|NA|14
TGCGCCAGCAGTGAAGACAGGCGGGGGGAAAAACTGTTTTTT
CASSEDRRGEKLFF
>TRBV5-6|NA|TRBJ2-7|NA|13
TGTGCCAGCAGCGCTGTAGATCGCTACGAGCAGTACTTC
CASSAVDRYEQYF
>TRBV7-2|NA|TRBJ1-1|NA|14
TGTGCCAGCAGCTCCCAGGGGATGAGAGCTGAAGCTTTCTTT
CASSSQGMRAEAFF
>TRBV27|NA|TRBJ1-2|NA|13
TGTGCCAGCAGTTACCAGGGGAACTATGGCTACACCTTC
CASSYQGNYGYTF
>TRBV5-6|NA|TRBJ1-1|NA|14
TGTGCCAGCAGCTGGGAGGGGTGGAACACTGAAGCTTTCTTT
CASSWEGWNTEAFF
>TRBV6-6|once|TRBJ2-7|TRBD2|15
TGTACCAGCAGTTATGGAGCGGGAGGAACCTACGAGCAGTACTTC
CTSSYGAGGTYEQYF
>TRBV19|NA|TRBJ2-1|NA|17
TGTGCCAGTAGTATAAGTCAGGGTGGGTGGACCTACAATGAGCAGTTCTTC
CASSISQGGWTYNEQFF
>TRBV5-6|NA|TRBJ2-1|NA|18
TGTGCCAGCAGCTTGGGGTACGGGACTCACAGCTCCTACAATGAGCAGTTCTTC
CASSLGYGTHSSYNEQFF
>TRBV18|NA|TRBJ1-1|NA|14
TGTGCCAGCTCACCGTCAGGGATGAACACTGAAGCTTTCTTT
CASSPSGMNTEAFF
>TRBV4-1|NA|TRBJ2-1|NA|15
TGCGCCAGCAGCCAAGCCCAGTTTCAGTACAATGAGCAGTTCTTC
CASSQAQFQYNEQFF
>TRBV7-9|NA|TRBJ1-3|NA|18
TGTGCCAGCAGCTCCCAGGGGTTGCGGATCTTCTCTGGAAACACCATATATTTT
CASSSQGLRIFSGNTIYF
>TRBV18|NA|TRBJ1-5|NA|15
TGTGCCAGCTCACCCCGCAGGGATAGCAATCAGCCCCAGCATTTT
CASSPRRDSNQPQHF
>TRBV19|NA|TRBJ1-1|TRBD1|14
TGTGCCAGTAGTTCGACAGGGGGAAACACTGAAGCTTTCTTT
CASSSTGGNTEAFF
>TRBV19|NA|TRBJ1-2|TRBD1|15
TGTGCCAGTAGTATAGCGGCAGGGGGCGACTATGGCTACACCTTC
CASSIAAGGDYGYTF
>TRBV7-9|NA|TRBJ1-1|TRBD1|12
TGTGCCAGCAGCCGTGGGACAGCGGAAGCTTTCTTT
CASSRGTAEAFF
>TRBV28|once|TRBJ2-7|TRBD1|15
TGTGCCAGCAGTTTCCCGGGACAGGGGATCTACGAGCAGTACTTC
CASSFPGQGIYEQYF
>TRBV4-1|NA|TRBJ2-5|NA|15
TGCGCCAGCAGCCCCAATGAATGGCTAGGAGAGACCCAGTACTTC
CASSPNEWLGETQYF
>TRBV28|NA|TRBJ1-1|NA|16
TGTGCCAGCAGTTTACCTCAGAGGGGGTTGGACACTGAAGCTTTCTTT
CASSLPQRGLDTEAFF
>TRBV5-1|NA|TRBJ2-7|TRBD1|15
TGCGCCAGCAGCCCGGGACAGGGGAGCTCCTACGAGCAGTACTTC
CASSPGQGSSYEQYF
>TRBV2|NA|TRBJ2-7|TRBD1|16
TGTGCCAGCAGTGTTCCCGGGACAGGGGTCGGTTACGAGCAGTACTTC
CASSVPGTGVGYEQYF
>TRBV30|NA|TRBJ1-1|NA|13
TGTGCCTGGAAGCGGGGAGAGAACACTGAAGCTTTCTTT
CAWKRGENTEAFF